This T cell receptor beta chain was observed in a study of TIL therapy for anti-PD-1-resistant metastatic lung cancer. This clone was detected only a few times. Time point in this sample: pre-treatment sample, taken before nivolumab and TIL therapy. Most excised metastases sampled were pleural nodules or supraclavicular lymph nodes. Sequencing used immunoSEQ v3. Data came from immunoSEQ multiplex PCR; TCRdb stores just in-frame clones and leaves some out. Among approximately 97,000 clones listed, less than 70% were seen once. The clonotype was recovered from a person aged 25 to 85 with non-small cell lung cancer. The sample here was tumor tissue, taken at baseline.

The CDR3 coding sequence is TGTGCCAGCAGTTACTCTAGCGGGAGGGTGGATGAGCAGTTCTTC. This gives the protein CASSYSSGRVDEQFF. The chain employs TRBV28 and TRBJ2-1, with 12 bases fitting TRBD2. The germline gives CDR1 MDHEN, CDR2 SYDVKM. The CDR3 spans 15 residues. V was clipped by 4 bases and J by 8 bases; unmatched bases: 6.